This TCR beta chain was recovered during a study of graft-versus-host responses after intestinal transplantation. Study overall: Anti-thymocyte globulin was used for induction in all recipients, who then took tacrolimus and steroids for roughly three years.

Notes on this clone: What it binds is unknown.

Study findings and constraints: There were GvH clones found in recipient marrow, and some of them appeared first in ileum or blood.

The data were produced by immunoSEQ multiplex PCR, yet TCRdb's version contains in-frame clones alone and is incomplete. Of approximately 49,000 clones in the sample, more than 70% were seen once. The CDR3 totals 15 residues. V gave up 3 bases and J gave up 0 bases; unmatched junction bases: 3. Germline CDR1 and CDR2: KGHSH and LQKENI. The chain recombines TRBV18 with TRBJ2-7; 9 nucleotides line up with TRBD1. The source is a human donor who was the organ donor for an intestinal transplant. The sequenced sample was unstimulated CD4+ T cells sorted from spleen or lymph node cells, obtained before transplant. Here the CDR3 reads CASSPRDRASYEQYF. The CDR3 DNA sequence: TGTGCCAGCTCACCTCGGGACAGGGCCTCCTACGAGCAGTACTTC.